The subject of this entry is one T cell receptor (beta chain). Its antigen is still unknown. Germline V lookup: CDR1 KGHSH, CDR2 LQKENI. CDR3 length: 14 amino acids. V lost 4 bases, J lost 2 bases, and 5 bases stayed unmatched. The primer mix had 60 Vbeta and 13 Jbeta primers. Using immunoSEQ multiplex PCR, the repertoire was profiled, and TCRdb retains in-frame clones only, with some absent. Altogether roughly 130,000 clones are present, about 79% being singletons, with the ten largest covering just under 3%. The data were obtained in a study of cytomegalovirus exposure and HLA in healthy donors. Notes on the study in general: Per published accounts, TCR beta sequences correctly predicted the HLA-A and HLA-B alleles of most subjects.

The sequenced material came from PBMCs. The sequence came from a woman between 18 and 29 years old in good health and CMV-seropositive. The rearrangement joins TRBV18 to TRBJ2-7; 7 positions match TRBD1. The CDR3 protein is CASSLEQGAYEQYF. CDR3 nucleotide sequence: TGTGCCAGCTCACTGGAGCAGGGGGCCTACGAGCAGTACTTC.